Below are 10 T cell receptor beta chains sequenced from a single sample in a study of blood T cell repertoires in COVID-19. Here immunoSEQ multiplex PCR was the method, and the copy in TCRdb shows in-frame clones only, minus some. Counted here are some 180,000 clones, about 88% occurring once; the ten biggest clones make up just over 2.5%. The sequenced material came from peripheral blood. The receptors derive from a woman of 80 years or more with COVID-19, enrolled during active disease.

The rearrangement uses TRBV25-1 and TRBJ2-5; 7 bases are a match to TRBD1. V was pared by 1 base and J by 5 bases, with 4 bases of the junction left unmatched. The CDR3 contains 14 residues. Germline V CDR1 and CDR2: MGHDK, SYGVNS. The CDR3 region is CASSEFRGQETQYF. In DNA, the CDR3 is TGTGCCAGCAGTGAATTTAGGGGGCAGGAGACCCAGTACTTC.

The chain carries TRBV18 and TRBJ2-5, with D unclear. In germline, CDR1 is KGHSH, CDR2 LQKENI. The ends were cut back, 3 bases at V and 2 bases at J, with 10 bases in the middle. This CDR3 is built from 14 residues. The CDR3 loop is CASSPSSLQETQYF. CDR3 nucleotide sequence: TGTGCCAGCTCACCGAGCTCTCTGCAAGAGACCCAGTACTTC.

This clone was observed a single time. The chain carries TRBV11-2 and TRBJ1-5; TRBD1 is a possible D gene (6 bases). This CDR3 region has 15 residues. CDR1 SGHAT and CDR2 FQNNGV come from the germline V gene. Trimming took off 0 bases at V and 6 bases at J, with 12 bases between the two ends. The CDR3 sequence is CASSLDGLGGQPQHF. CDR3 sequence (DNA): TGTGCCAGCAGCTTAGACGGGTTAGGGGGTCAGCCCCAGCATTTT.

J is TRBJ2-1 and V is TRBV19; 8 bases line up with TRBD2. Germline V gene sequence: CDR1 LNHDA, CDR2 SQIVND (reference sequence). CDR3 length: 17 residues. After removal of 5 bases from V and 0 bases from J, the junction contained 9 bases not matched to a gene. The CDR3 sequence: CASSPQGAGVSYNEQFF. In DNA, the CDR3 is TGTGCCAGTAGTCCCCAGGGAGCGGGGGTCTCCTACAATGAGCAGTTCTTC.

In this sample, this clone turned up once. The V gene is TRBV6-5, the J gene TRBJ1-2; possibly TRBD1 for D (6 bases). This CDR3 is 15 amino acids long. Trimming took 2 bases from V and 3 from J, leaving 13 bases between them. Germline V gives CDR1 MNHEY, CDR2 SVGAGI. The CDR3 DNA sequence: TGTGCCAGCAGTTACGCAGGGGATGCCTACTATGGCTACACCTTC. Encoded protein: CASSYAGDAYYGYTF.

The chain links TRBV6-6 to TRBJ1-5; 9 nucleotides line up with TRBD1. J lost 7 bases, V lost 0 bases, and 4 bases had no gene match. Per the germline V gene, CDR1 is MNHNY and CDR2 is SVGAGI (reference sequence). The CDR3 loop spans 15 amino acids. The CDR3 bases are TGTGCCAGCAGTTACTCGTGGGACAGGGTACAGCCCCAGCATTTT. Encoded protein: CASSYSWDRVQPQHF.

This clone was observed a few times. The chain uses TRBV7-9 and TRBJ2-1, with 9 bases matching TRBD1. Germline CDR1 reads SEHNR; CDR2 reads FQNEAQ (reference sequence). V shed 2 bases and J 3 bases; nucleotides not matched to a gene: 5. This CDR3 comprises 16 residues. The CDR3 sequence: CASSLPGTGNYNEQFF. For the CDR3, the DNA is TGTGCCAGCAGCTTACCCGGGACAGGGAACTACAATGAGCAGTTCTTC.

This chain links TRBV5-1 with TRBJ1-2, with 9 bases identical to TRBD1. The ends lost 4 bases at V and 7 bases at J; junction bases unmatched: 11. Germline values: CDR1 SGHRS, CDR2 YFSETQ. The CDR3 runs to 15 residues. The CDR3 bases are TGCGCCAGCAGCGTCCGGACAGGGGAGCCGGGTGGCTACACCTTC. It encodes CASSVRTGEPGGYTF. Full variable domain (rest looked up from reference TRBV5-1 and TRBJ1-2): KAGVTQTPRYLIKTRGQQVTLSCSPISGHRSVSWYQQTPGQGLQFLFEYFSETQRNKGNFPGRFSGRQFSNSRSEMNVSTLELGDSALYLCASSVRTGEPGGYTFGSGTRLTVV.

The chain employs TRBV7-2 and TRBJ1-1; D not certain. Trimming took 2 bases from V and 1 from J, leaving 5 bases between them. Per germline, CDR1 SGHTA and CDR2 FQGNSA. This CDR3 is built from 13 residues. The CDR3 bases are TGTGCCAGCAGCTTAACGAGGAACACTGAAGCTTTCTTT. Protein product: CASSLTRNTEAFF.

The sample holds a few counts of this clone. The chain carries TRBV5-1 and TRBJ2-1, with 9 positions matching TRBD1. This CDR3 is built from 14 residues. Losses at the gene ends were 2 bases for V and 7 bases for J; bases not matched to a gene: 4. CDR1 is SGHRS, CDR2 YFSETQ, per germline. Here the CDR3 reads CASSLAGTGNEQFF. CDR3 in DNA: TGCGCCAGCAGCTTAGCCGGGACAGGGAATGAGCAGTTCTTC.